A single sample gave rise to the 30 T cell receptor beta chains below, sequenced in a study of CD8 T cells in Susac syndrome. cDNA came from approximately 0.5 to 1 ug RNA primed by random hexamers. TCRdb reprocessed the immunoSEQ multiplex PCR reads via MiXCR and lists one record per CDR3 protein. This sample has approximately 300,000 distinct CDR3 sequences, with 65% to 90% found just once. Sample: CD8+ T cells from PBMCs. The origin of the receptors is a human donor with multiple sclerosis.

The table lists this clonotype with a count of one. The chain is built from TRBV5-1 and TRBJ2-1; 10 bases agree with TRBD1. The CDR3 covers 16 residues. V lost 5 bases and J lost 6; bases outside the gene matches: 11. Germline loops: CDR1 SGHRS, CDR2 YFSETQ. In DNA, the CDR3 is TGCGCCAGCAGATCACCGGGACAGGGGATTGTCAATGAGCAGTTCTTC. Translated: CASRSPGQGIVNEQFF.

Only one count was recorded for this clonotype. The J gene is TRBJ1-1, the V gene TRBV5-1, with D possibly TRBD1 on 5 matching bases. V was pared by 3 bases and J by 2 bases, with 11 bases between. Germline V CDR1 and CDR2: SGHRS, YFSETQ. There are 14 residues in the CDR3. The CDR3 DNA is TGCGCCAGCAGCTATAGAACAGGTAACACTGAAGCTTTCTTT. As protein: CASSYRTGNTEAFF. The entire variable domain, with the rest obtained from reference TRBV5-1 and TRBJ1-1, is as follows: KAGVTQTPRYLIKTRGQQVTLSCSPISGHRSVSWYQQTPGQGLQFLFEYFSETQRNKGNFPGRFSGRQFSNSRSEMNVSTLELGDSALYLCASSYRTGNTEAFFGQGTRLTVV.

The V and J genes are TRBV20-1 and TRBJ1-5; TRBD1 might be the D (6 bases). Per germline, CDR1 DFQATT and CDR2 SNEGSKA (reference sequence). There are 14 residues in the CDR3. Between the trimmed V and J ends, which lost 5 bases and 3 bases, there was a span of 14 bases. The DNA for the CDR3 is TGCAGTGCTTGGCCGACAGGCTACAATCAGCCCCAGCATTTT. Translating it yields CSAWPTGYNQPQHF.

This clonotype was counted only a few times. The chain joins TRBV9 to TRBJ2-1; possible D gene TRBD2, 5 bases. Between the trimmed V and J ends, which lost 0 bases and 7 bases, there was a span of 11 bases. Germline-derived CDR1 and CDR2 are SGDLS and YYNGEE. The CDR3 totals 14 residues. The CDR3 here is CASSVGVSGNEQFF. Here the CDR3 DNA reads TGTGCCAGCAGCGTAGGTGTAAGCGGAAATGAGCAGTTCTTC.

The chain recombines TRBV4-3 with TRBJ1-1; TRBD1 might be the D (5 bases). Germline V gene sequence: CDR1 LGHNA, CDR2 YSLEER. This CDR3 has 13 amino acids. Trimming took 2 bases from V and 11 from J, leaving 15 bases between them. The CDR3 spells CASSQTRDSTAFF. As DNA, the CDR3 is TGCGCCAGCAGCCAAACCCGGGACTCAACCGCTTTCTTT.

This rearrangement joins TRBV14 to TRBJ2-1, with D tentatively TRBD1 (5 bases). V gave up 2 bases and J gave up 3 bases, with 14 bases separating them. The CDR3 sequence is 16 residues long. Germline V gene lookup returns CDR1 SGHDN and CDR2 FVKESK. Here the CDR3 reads CASSQRIGHFYNEQFF. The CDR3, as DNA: TGTGCCAGCAGCCAAAGGATCGGACACTTCTACAATGAGCAGTTCTTC. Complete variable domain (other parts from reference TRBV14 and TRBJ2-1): EAGVTQFPSHSVIEKGQTVTLRCDPISGHDNLYWYRRVMGKEIKFLLHFVKESKQDESGMPNNRFLAERTGGTYSTLKVQPAELEDSGVYFCASSQRIGHFYNEQFFGPGTRLTVL.

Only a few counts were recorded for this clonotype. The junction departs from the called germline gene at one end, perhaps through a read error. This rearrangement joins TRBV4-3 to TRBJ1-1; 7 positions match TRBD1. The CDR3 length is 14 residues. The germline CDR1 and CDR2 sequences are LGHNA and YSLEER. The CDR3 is CASSQETGNTEAFF. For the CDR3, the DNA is TGCGCCAGCAGCCAGGAGACAGGGAACACTGAGGCTTTCTTT.

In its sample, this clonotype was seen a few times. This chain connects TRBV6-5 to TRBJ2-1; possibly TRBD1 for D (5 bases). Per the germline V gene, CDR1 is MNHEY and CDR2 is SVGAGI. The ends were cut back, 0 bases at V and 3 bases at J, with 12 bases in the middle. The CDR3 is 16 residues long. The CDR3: CASSYSGVENYNEQFF. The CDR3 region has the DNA TGTGCCAGCAGTTACTCAGGGGTCGAAAACTACAATGAGCAGTTCTTC.

CDR3 protein: CRAIRTGGAFNTEAFF. The CDR3 DNA follows: TGCAGAGCAATTAGGACAGGGGGCGCGTTCAACACTGAAGCTTTCTTT. The gene calls are TRBV20-1 and TRBJ1-1; 11 bases agree with TRBD1. Germline CDR1 and CDR2: DFQATT and SNEGSKA (reference sequence). The CDR3 runs to 16 residues.

The CDR3 DNA is TGTGCCTGGAGTGTCGGTCCCAGCGGGAGGATCCACAATGAGCAGTTCTTC. It specifies CAWSVGPSGRIHNEQFF. The chain links TRBV30 to TRBJ2-1, with 9 bases lining up with TRBD2. The CDR3 is 17 amino acids. CDR1 is GTSNPN, CDR2 SVGIG, per germline (reference sequence). V gave up 0 bases and J gave up 5 bases; unmatched junction bases: 11. Full variable domain (rest looked up from reference TRBV30 and TRBJ2-1): SQTIHQWPATLVQPVGSPLSLECTVEGTSNPNLYWYRQAAGRGLQLLFYSVGIGQISSEVPQNLSASRPQDRQFILSSKKLLLSDSGFYLCAWSVGPSGRIHNEQFFGPGTRLTVL.

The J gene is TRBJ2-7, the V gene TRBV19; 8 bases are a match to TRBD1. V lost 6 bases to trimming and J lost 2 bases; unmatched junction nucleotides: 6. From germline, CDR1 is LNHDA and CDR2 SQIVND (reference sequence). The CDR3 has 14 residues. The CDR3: CASSSGTGAYEQYF. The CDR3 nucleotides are TGTGCCAGTAGCTCCGGGACAGGAGCCTACGAGCAGTACTTC.

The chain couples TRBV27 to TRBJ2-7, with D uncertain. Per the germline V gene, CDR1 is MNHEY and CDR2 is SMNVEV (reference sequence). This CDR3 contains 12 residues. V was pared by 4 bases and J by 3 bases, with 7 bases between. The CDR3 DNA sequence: TGTGCCAGCAGTTCACACGGCTACGAGCAGTACTTC. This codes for CASSSHGYEQYF.

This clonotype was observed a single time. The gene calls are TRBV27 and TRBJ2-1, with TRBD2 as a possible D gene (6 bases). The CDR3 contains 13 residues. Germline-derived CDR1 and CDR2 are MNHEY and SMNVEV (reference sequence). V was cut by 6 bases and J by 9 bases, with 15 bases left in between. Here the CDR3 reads CASSPTSYVEQFF. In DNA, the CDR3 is TGTGCCAGCAGCCCTACTAGCTACGTTGAGCAGTTCTTC.

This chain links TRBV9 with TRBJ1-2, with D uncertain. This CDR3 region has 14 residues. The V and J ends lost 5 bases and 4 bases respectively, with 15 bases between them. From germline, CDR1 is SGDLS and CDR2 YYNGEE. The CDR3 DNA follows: TGTGCCAGCAGTGAAAGTGCCGGAATCTATGGCTACACCTTC. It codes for CASSESAGIYGYTF.

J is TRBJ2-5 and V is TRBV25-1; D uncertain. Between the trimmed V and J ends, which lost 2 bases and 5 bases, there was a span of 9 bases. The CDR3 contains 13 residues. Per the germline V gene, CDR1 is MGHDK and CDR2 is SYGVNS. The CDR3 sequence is CASSEPLVETQYF. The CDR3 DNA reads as TGTGCCAGCAGTGAACCTTTGGTTGAGACCCAGTACTTC.

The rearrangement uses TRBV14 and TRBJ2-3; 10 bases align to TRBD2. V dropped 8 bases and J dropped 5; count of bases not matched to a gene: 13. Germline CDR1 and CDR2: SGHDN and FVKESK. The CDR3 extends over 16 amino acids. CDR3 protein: CASCPGLAGDLDTQYF. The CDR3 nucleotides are TGTGCCAGCTGCCCGGGGCTAGCGGGAGATCTAGATACGCAGTATTTT. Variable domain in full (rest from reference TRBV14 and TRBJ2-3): EAGVTQFPSHSVIEKGQTVTLRCDPISGHDNLYWYRRVMGKEIKFLLHFVKESKQDESGMPNNRFLAERTGGTYSTLKVQPAELEDSGVYFCASCPGLAGDLDTQYFGPGTRLTVL.

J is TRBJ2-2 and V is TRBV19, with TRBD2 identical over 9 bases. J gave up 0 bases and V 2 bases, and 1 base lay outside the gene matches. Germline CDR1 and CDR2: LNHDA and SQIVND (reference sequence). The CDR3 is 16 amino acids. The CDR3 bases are TGTGCCAGTAGTATATCTAGCGGGGCGAACACCGGGGAGCTGTTTTTT. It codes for CASSISSGANTGELFF.

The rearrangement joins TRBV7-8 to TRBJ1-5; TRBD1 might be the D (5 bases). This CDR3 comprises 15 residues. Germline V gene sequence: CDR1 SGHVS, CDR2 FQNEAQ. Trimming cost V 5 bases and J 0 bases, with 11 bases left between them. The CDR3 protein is CASSRDSYSNQPQHF. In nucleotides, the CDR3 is TGTGCCAGCAGCAGGGACTCCTATAGCAATCAGCCCCAGCATTTT. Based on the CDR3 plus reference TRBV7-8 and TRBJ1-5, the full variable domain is GAGVSQSPRYKVAKRGQDVALRCDPISGHVSLFWYQQALGQGPEFLTYFQNEAQLDKSGLPSDRFFAERPEGSVSTLKIQRTQQEDSAVYLCASSRDSYSNQPQHFGDGTRLSIL.

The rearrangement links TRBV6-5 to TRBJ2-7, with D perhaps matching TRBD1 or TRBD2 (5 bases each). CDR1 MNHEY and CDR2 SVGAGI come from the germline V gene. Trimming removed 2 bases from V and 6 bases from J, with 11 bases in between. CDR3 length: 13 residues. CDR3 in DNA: TGTGCCAGCAGTTACCACTTGGGACCCGAGCAGTACTTC. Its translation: CASSYHLGPEQYF.

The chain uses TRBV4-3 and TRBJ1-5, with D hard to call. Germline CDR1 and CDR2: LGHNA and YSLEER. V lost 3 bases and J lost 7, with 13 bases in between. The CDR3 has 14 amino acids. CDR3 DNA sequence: TGCGCCAGCAGCCAGACCGGTCCGGGCCAGCCCCAGCATTTT. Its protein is CASSQTGPGQPQHF.

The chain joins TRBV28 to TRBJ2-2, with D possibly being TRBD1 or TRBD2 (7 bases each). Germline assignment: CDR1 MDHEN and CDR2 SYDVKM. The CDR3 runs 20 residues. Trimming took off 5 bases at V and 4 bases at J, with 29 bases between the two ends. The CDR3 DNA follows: TGTGCCAGCAGTCGGGCAACAGGGGAGGGGAAGTCGATTGGCACCGGGGAGCTGTTTTTT. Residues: CASSRATGEGKSIGTGELFF.

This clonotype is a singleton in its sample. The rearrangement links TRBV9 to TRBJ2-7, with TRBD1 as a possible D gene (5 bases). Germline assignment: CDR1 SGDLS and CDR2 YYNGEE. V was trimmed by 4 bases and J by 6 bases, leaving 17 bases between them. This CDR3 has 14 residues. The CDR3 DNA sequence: TGTGCCAGCAGCCCTAGGAGCCGCACAGGCGAGCAGTACTTC. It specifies CASSPRSRTGEQYF.

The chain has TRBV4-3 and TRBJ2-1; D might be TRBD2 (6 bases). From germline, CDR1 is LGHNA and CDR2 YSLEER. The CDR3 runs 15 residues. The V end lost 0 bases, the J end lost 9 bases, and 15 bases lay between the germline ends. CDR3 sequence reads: CASSQDNGGRGEQFF. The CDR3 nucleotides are TGCGCCAGCAGCCAAGATAACGGGGGTCGAGGTGAGCAGTTCTTC.

The CDR3 DNA reads TGTGCCACCAGCAGAGATGGGAAAGCTGAAGCTTTCTTT. This encodes CATSRDGKAEAFF. V is TRBV15 and J is TRBJ1-1, with D hard to call. The V gene's germline CDR1 is LNHNV and CDR2 YYDKDF (reference sequence). The length of the CDR3 is 13 residues. V gave up 0 bases and J gave up 6 bases, with 8 bases separating them.

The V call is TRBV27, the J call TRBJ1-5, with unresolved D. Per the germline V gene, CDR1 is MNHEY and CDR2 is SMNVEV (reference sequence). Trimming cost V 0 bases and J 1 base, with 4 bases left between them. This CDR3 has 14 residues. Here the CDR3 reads CASSLSASNQPQHF. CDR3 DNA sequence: TGTGCCAGCAGTTTATCCGCGAGCAATCAGCCCCAGCATTTT.

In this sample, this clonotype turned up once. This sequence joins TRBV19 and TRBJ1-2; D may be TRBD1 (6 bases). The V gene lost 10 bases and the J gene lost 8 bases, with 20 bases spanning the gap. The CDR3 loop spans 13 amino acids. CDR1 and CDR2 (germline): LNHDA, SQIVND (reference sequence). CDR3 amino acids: CATRTLPRGGYTF. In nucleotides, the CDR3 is TGTGCCACCAGAACCCTCCCCAGGGGCGGCTACACCTTC.

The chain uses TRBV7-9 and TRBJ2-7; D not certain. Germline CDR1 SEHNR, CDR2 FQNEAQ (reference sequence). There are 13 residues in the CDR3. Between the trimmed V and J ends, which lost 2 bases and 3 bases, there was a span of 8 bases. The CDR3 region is CASSLTSYYEQYF. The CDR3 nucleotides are TGTGCCAGCAGCTTAACCAGTTACTACGAGCAGTACTTC.

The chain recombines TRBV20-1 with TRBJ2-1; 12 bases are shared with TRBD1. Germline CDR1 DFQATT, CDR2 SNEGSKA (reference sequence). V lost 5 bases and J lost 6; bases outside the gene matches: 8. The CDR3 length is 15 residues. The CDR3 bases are TGCAGTGCTTTGACCGGGACAGGGGGCCTCAATGAGCAGTTCTTC. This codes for CSALTGTGGLNEQFF.

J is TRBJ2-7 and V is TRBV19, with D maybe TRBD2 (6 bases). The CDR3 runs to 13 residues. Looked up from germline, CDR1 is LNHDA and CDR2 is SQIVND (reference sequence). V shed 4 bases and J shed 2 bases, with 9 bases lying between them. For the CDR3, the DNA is TGTGCCAGTAGTACGGGAGACCCCTACGAGCAGTACTTC. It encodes CASSTGDPYEQYF.

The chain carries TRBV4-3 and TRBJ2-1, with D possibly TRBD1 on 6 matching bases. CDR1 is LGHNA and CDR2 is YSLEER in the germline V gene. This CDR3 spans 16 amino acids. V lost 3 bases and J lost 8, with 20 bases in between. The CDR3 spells CASSHKQGVLVYEQFF. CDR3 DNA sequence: TGCGCCAGCAGCCACAAACAGGGTGTGTTGGTCTATGAGCAGTTCTTC.